A selection of T cell receptor beta chains follows, all from one sample in a study of T cells in Graves' hyperthyroidism and ophthalmopathy. MiXCR, applied by TCRdb to the multiplex PCR reads, yields one record per CDR3 protein. The sample includes about 640,000 distinct CDR3 sequences, around 13% of them seen just once. The sequencing sample was made of blood. The source is a woman aged 50 to 65 with Graves' ophthalmopathy. CDR3s include the opening cysteine and the closing phenylalanine or tryptophan. Each record gives: CDR3 length, V gene, D gene, J gene, clone size, CDR3 DNA, CDR3 protein. The D gene is left open where the match is weak. The size field is filled for only some rows; it gives once, few, many or a size class.

CDR3 length: 13
V gene: TRBV12-3/TRBV12-4
D gene: .
J gene: TRBJ2-6
clone size: many
CDR3 DNA: TGTGCCAGTGGGCAGGCTGGGGCCAACGTCCTGACTTTC
CDR3 protein: CASGQAGANVLTF

CDR3 length: 15
V gene: TRBV6-2/TRBV6-3
D gene: TRBD2
J gene: TRBJ2-1
clone size: few
CDR3 DNA: TGTGCCAGCAGTGATGGACTAGCGGGAGAAAATGAGCAGTTCTTC
CDR3 protein: CASSDGLAGENEQFF

CDR3 length: 18
V gene: TRBV20-1
D gene: TRBD2
J gene: TRBJ2-7
clone size: .
CDR3 DNA: TGCAGTGCTAGAGACCCCCTCAGGCTAGCGGGAGGGAGCTACGAGCAGTACTTC
CDR3 protein: CSARDPLRLAGGSYEQYF

CDR3 length: 17
V gene: TRBV28
D gene: .
J gene: TRBJ2-5
clone size: many
CDR3 DNA: TGTGCCAGCAGTCCCCCGTTTTTTCGGAACGTCCAAGAGACCCAGTACTTC
CDR3 protein: CASSPPFFRNVQETQYF

CDR3 length: 13
V gene: TRBV24-1
D gene: TRBD2
J gene: TRBJ2-3
clone size: many
CDR3 DNA: TGTGCCACCAGGGGAGGGTCGGTAGATACGCAGTATTTT
CDR3 protein: CATRGGSVDTQYF

CDR3 length: 14
V gene: TRBV10-3
D gene: TRBD1
J gene: TRBJ1-1
clone size: .
CDR3 DNA: TGTGCCATCAGACGTACAGGGGGAAGCGCTGAAGCTTTCTTT
CDR3 protein: CAIRRTGGSAEAFF

CDR3 length: 13
V gene: TRBV13
D gene: TRBD1
J gene: TRBJ1-1
clone size: many
CDR3 DNA: TGTGCCAGCAACCGGGACAGGGGCACTGAAGCTTTCTTT
CDR3 protein: CASNRDRGTEAFF

CDR3 length: 13
V gene: TRBV5-5
D gene: .
J gene: TRBJ2-7
clone size: many
CDR3 DNA: TGTGCCAGCAGCGCGACTATTACCTACGAGCAGTACTTC
CDR3 protein: CASSATITYEQYF

CDR3 length: 13
V gene: TRBV20-1
D gene: .
J gene: TRBJ2-5
clone size: .
CDR3 DNA: TGCAGTGCAAAACCCGGGACGGCAGAGACCCAGTACTTC
CDR3 protein: CSAKPGTAETQYF

CDR3 length: 13
V gene: TRBV20-1
D gene: .
J gene: TRBJ2-7
clone size: many
CDR3 DNA: TGCAGTGCTAGCCGGGCTACCTCCTACGAGCAGTACTTC
CDR3 protein: CSASRATSYEQYF

CDR3 length: 14
V gene: TRBV12-3/TRBV12-4
D gene: .
J gene: TRBJ2-3
clone size: many
CDR3 DNA: TGTGCCAGCAGTTTCAACTGGGACAAAGATACGCAGTATTTT
CDR3 protein: CASSFNWDKDTQYF

CDR3 length: 15
V gene: TRBV4-2
D gene: TRBD1
J gene: TRBJ2-2
clone size: .
CDR3 DNA: TGTGCCAGCAGATCCCCAGGGGGCGAGACCGGGGAGCTGTTTTTT
CDR3 protein: CASRSPGGETGELFF

CDR3 length: 14
V gene: TRBV6-5
D gene: TRBD1
J gene: TRBJ1-4
clone size: few
CDR3 DNA: TGTGCCAGCAGTTACTCATGGGACAGGGCATTACTGTTTTTT
CDR3 protein: CASSYSWDRALLFF

CDR3 length: 17
V gene: TRBV20-1
D gene: .
J gene: TRBJ1-4
clone size: .
CDR3 DNA: TGCAGTGCTAGAGATGGTGGCAGATTAACAACTAATGAAAAACTGTTTTTT
CDR3 protein: CSARDGGRLTTNEKLFF

CDR3 length: 15
V gene: TRBV15
D gene: TRBD2
J gene: TRBJ2-7
clone size: .
CDR3 DNA: TGTGCCACCAGAAGACTAGCCGGGGAATCCTACGAGCAGTACTTC
CDR3 protein: CATRRLAGESYEQYF

CDR3 length: 13
V gene: TRBV20-1
D gene: TRBD1
J gene: TRBJ1-1
clone size: many
CDR3 DNA: TGCAGTGCTAGTCAGGGGGAGGGCACTGAAGCTTTCTTT
CDR3 protein: CSASQGEGTEAFF

CDR3 length: 15
V gene: TRBV5-1
D gene: TRBD2
J gene: TRBJ2-3
clone size: .
CDR3 DNA: TGCGCCAGCAGCCCACGGGAGGCAAGCACAGATACGCAGTATTTT
CDR3 protein: CASSPREASTDTQYF

CDR3 length: 14
V gene: TRBV12-3/TRBV12-4
D gene: TRBD2
J gene: TRBJ2-7
clone size: .
CDR3 DNA: TGTGCCAGCAGTTTTGGGGCGGGAGCGCGGGAGCAGTACTTC
CDR3 protein: CASSFGAGAREQYF

CDR3 length: 14
V gene: TRBV14
D gene: .
J gene: TRBJ2-7
clone size: .
CDR3 DNA: TGTGCCAGCAGCCAAGAACTAGGGGTGAGAGAGCAGTACTTC
CDR3 protein: CASSQELGVREQYF

CDR3 length: 12
V gene: TRBV5-1
D gene: .
J gene: TRBJ1-6
clone size: few
CDR3 DNA: TGCGCCAGCGGACTACAGGGCTCACCCCTCCACTTT
CDR3 protein: CASGLQGSPLHF

CDR3 length: 11
V gene: TRBV29-1
D gene: .
J gene: TRBJ1-2
clone size: many
CDR3 DNA: TGCAGCGTTGGACAAAACTATGGCTACACCTTC
CDR3 protein: CSVGQNYGYTF

CDR3 length: 14
V gene: TRBV6-1
D gene: .
J gene: TRBJ2-7
clone size: many
CDR3 DNA: TGTGCCAGCAGTGAAGGGGACAACTCCTACGAGCAGTACTTC
CDR3 protein: CASSEGDNSYEQYF

CDR3 length: 14
V gene: TRBV12-3/TRBV12-4
D gene: .
J gene: TRBJ2-4
clone size: .
CDR3 DNA: TGTGCCAGCAGTTTCGTAGCGGAGAAAAACATTCAGTACTTC
CDR3 protein: CASSFVAEKNIQYF

CDR3 length: 14
V gene: TRBV10-3
D gene: TRBD1
J gene: TRBJ1-1
clone size: many
CDR3 DNA: TGTGCCATCAGTGAGGACAGGGTAACGGCTGAAGCTTTCTTT
CDR3 protein: CAISEDRVTAEAFF

CDR3 length: 14
V gene: TRBV3-1
D gene: TRBD1
J gene: TRBJ1-5
clone size: many
CDR3 DNA: TGTGCCAGCAGCCAAGATGCGGGACAGACACCTCAGCATTTT
CDR3 protein: CASSQDAGQTPQHF

CDR3 length: 15
V gene: TRBV5-1
D gene: .
J gene: TRBJ2-2
clone size: .
CDR3 DNA: TGCGCCAGCAGCTTGGCCAGACAGAACACCGGGGAGCTGTTTTTT
CDR3 protein: CASSLARQNTGELFF

CDR3 length: 15
V gene: TRBV18
D gene: .
J gene: TRBJ1-3
clone size: many
CDR3 DNA: TGTGCCAGCTCACCATTGGGGGCTACTGGAAACACCATATATTTT
CDR3 protein: CASSPLGATGNTIYF

CDR3 length: 15
V gene: TRBV4-1
D gene: TRBD1
J gene: TRBJ2-7
clone size: many
CDR3 DNA: TGCGCCAGCAGCCAGGACGGGACAGGAACCTACGAGCAGTACTTC
CDR3 protein: CASSQDGTGTYEQYF

CDR3 length: 13
V gene: TRBV28
D gene: TRBD1
J gene: TRBJ2-2
clone size: few
CDR3 DNA: TGTGCCCTGGGGCAGGGGGTCACCGGGGAGCTGTTTTTT
CDR3 protein: CALGQGVTGELFF

CDR3 length: 13
V gene: TRBV24-1
D gene: .
J gene: TRBJ2-7
clone size: .
CDR3 DNA: TGTGCCACCAGTGACCCCGTAGACAATGAGCAGTACTTC
CDR3 protein: CATSDPVDNEQYF

CDR3 length: 13
V gene: TRBV19
D gene: .
J gene: TRBJ1-5
clone size: .
CDR3 DNA: TGTGCCAGTACGGGGACATCGGGTCAGCCCCAGCATTTT
CDR3 protein: CASTGTSGQPQHF

CDR3 length: 12
V gene: TRBV20-1
D gene: .
J gene: TRBJ2-7
clone size: many
CDR3 DNA: TGCAGTGCACTGAGAGGGAGCTACGAGCAGTACTTC
CDR3 protein: CSALRGSYEQYF

CDR3 length: 15
V gene: TRBV13
D gene: TRBD1
J gene: TRBJ2-1
clone size: once
CDR3 DNA: TGTGCCAGCAGCCCGTCCGGGACAGGAGGCAATGAGCAGTTCTTC
CDR3 protein: CASSPSGTGGNEQFF

CDR3 length: 14
V gene: TRBV5-1
D gene: .
J gene: TRBJ1-2
clone size: many
CDR3 DNA: TGCGCCAGCAGCTTAGGACATCCGAGCTATGGCTACACCTTC
CDR3 protein: CASSLGHPSYGYTF

CDR3 length: 17
V gene: TRBV3-1
D gene: TRBD1
J gene: TRBJ1-5
clone size: few
CDR3 DNA: TGTGCCAGCAGCCAAGGAGTGAGTCAGGGGGCGAATCAGCCCCAGCATTTT
CDR3 protein: CASSQGVSQGANQPQHF

CDR3 length: 13
V gene: TRBV30
D gene: TRBD1
J gene: TRBJ2-1
clone size: many
CDR3 DNA: TGTGCCTGGACAGAAAACAGGGGCAATGAGCAGTTCTTC
CDR3 protein: CAWTENRGNEQFF

CDR3 length: 13
V gene: TRBV19
D gene: .
J gene: TRBJ2-7
clone size: .
CDR3 DNA: TGTGCCAGTAGACTTCAGGGGTTTGGCGAGCAGTACTTC
CDR3 protein: CASRLQGFGEQYF

CDR3 length: 15
V gene: TRBV6-1
D gene: .
J gene: TRBJ1-5
clone size: .
CDR3 DNA: TGTGCCAGCACCAAAGCCCGCCCAAGGGTGCAGCCCCAGCATTTT
CDR3 protein: CASTKARPRVQPQHF

CDR3 length: 16
V gene: TRBV5-4
D gene: TRBD2
J gene: TRBJ2-3
clone size: .
CDR3 DNA: TGTGCCAGCAGCCTACGACTAGCGGGAGTTATAGATACGCAGTATTTT
CDR3 protein: CASSLRLAGVIDTQYF

CDR3 length: 12
V gene: TRBV5-1
D gene: TRBD2
J gene: TRBJ2-7
clone size: few
CDR3 DNA: TGCGCCAGCAGCTTGGGGACTAGCGAGCAGTACTTC
CDR3 protein: CASSLGTSEQYF

CDR3 length: 14
V gene: TRBV6-1
D gene: TRBD1
J gene: TRBJ1-1
clone size: many
CDR3 DNA: TGTGCCAGCAGTTTTCGGGACAGGGAGACTGAAGCTTTCTTT
CDR3 protein: CASSFRDRETEAFF

CDR3 length: 12
V gene: TRBV5-8
D gene: .
J gene: TRBJ2-1
clone size: .
CDR3 DNA: TGTGCCAGCAGCTTGGTTAGGTATGAGCAGTTCTTC
CDR3 protein: CASSLVRYEQFF

CDR3 length: 17
V gene: TRBV15
D gene: .
J gene: TRBJ2-7
clone size: .
CDR3 DNA: TGTGCCACCAGCAGAGGGGGGGGGGGCCCCCTACTTCGGGAGCAGTACTTC
CDR3 protein: CATSRGGGGPLLREQYF

CDR3 length: 16
V gene: TRBV11-2
D gene: TRBD2
J gene: TRBJ2-7
clone size: many
CDR3 DNA: TGTGCCAGCAGCACAGCTCCGACTAGCGGGATTTACGAGCAGTACTTC
CDR3 protein: CASSTAPTSGIYEQYF

CDR3 length: 14
V gene: TRBV19
D gene: .
J gene: TRBJ1-5
clone size: .
CDR3 DNA: TGTGCCACCAAACGGACAGATAGCAATCAGCCCCAGCATTTT
CDR3 protein: CATKRTDSNQPQHF

CDR3 length: 17
V gene: TRBV15
D gene: .
J gene: TRBJ2-7
clone size: once
CDR3 DNA: TGTGCCACCAGCAGACAACTCCCGGGACCGAGCTCCTACGAGCAGTACTTC
CDR3 protein: CATSRQLPGPSSYEQYF

CDR3 length: 18
V gene: TRBV20-1
D gene: TRBD2
J gene: TRBJ2-1
clone size: .
CDR3 DNA: TGCAGTGCTGTCTTATCCCGACTAGCGGGAGCCCCCTACAATGAGCAGTTCTTC
CDR3 protein: CSAVLSRLAGAPYNEQFF

CDR3 length: 17
V gene: TRBV28
D gene: TRBD1
J gene: TRBJ1-5
clone size: many
CDR3 DNA: TGTGCCAGCAGGACGGGACAGGGAGACAATAGCAATCAGCCCCAGCATTTT
CDR3 protein: CASRTGQGDNSNQPQHF

CDR3 length: 14
V gene: TRBV18
D gene: TRBD1
J gene: TRBJ1-5
clone size: many
CDR3 DNA: TGTGCCAGCTCAGGACGACAGGGGAACGAGCCCCAGCATTTT
CDR3 protein: CASSGRQGNEPQHF

CDR3 length: 12
V gene: TRBV20-1
D gene: TRBD1
J gene: TRBJ1-2
clone size: many
CDR3 DNA: TGCAGTGCTAGGACAGGGAACGATGGCTACACCTTC
CDR3 protein: CSARTGNDGYTF

CDR3 length: 15
V gene: TRBV28
D gene: .
J gene: TRBJ1-1
clone size: many
CDR3 DNA: TGTGCCAGCAGTTTACCTGGACAGCCGAGAGCTGAAGCTTTCTTT
CDR3 protein: CASSLPGQPRAEAFF

CDR3 length: 13
V gene: TRBV20-1
D gene: TRBD2
J gene: TRBJ2-5
clone size: many
CDR3 DNA: TGCAGTGCTCTAGCGGAGACCCAAGAGACCCAGTACTTC
CDR3 protein: CSALAETQETQYF

CDR3 length: 14
V gene: TRBV3-1
D gene: TRBD1
J gene: TRBJ2-7
clone size: many
CDR3 DNA: TGTGCCAGCAGCCAAAGAGGACAGGGGAACGAGCAGTACTTC
CDR3 protein: CASSQRGQGNEQYF

CDR3 length: 13
V gene: TRBV10-3
D gene: .
J gene: TRBJ1-2
clone size: .
CDR3 DNA: TGTGCCATCACCCGGGAGGCTAACTATGGCTACACCTTC
CDR3 protein: CAITREANYGYTF

CDR3 length: 17
V gene: TRBV7-8
D gene: TRBD2
J gene: TRBJ2-1
clone size: .
CDR3 DNA: TGTGCCAGCAGCTCCCGGGCTAGCGGGAGTAAAGACAATGAGCAGTTCTTC
CDR3 protein: CASSSRASGSKDNEQFF

CDR3 length: 12
V gene: TRBV27
D gene: TRBD1
J gene: TRBJ1-1
clone size: .
CDR3 DNA: TGTGCCAGCAAGACAGGGGGATTGACGGCTTTCTTT
CDR3 protein: CASKTGGLTAFF

CDR3 length: 12
V gene: TRBV2
D gene: .
J gene: TRBJ2-1
clone size: many
CDR3 DNA: TGTGCCAGCACCATGACTAGTAGTGAGCAGTTCTTC
CDR3 protein: CASTMTSSEQFF

CDR3 length: 17
V gene: TRBV2
D gene: .
J gene: TRBJ1-5
clone size: many
CDR3 DNA: TGTGCCAGCAGTGGGCCCACAGGGTTGGGCAACAATCAGCCCCAGCATTTT
CDR3 protein: CASSGPTGLGNNQPQHF